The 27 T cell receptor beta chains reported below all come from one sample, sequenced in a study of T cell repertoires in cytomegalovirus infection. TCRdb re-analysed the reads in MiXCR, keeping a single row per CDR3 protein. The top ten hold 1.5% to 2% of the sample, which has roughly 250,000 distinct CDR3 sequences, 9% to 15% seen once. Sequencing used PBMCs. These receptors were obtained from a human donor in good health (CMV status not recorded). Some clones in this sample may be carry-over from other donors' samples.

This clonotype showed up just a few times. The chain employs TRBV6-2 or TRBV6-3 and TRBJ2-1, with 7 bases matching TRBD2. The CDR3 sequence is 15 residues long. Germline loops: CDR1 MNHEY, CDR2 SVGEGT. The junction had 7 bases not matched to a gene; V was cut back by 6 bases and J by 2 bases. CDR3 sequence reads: CASRPGGNPYNEQFF. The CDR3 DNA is TGTGCCAGCAGACCGGGGGGAAACCCCTACAATGAGCAGTTCTTC.

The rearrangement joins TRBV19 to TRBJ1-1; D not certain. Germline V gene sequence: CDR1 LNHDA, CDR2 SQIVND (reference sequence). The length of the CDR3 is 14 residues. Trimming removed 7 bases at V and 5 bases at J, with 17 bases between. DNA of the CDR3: TGTGCCAGTACAATGGGGTTGCCGTTGACTGAAGCTTTCTTT. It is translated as CASTMGLPLTEAFF.

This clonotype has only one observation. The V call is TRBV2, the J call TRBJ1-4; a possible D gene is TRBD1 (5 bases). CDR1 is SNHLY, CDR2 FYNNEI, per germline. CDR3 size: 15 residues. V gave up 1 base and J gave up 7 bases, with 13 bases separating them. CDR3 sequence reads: CASSEVRGVGEKLFF. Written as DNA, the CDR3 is TGTGCCAGCAGTGAAGTACGGGGGGTCGGTGAAAAACTGTTTTTT.

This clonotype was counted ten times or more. CDR3 sequence (DNA): TGTGCCAGCAGCTTATCTTCCGGACAGAATCAGCCCCAGCATTTT. Translated: CASSLSSGQNQPQHF. J is TRBJ1-5 and V is TRBV7-8; D possibly corresponds to TRBD1 (6 bases). Trimming stripped 2 bases from V and 4 bases from J, with 12 bases between. The germline V gene encodes CDR1 SGHVS and CDR2 FQNEAQ. The CDR3 has 15 residues.

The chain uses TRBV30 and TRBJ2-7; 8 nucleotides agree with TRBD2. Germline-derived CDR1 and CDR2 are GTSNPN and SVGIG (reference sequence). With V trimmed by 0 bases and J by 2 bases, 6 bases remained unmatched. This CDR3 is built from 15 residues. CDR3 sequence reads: CAWSVPGLGPYEQYF. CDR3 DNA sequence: TGTGCCTGGAGTGTCCCGGGACTAGGCCCCTACGAGCAGTACTTC.

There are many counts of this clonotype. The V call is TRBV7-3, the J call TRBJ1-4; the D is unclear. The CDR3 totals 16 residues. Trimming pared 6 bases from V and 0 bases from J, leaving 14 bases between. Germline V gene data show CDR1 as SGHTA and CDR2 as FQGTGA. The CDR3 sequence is CASRKRAAATNEKLFF. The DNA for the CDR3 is TGTGCCAGCAGAAAAAGGGCCGCTGCAACTAATGAAAAACTGTTTTTT.

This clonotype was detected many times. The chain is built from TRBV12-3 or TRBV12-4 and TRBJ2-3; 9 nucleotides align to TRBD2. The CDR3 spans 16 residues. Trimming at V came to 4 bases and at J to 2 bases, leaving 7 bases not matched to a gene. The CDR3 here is CASSSYSGSLTDTQYF. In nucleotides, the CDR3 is TGTGCCAGCAGTTCCTATAGCGGGAGCCTCACAGATACGCAGTATTTT.

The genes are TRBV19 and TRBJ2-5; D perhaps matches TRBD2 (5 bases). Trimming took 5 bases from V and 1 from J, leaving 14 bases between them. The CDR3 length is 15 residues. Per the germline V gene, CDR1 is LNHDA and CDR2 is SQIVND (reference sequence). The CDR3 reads CASSLRAASQETQYF. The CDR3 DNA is TGTGCCAGTAGTCTGAGGGCGGCCAGCCAAGAGACCCAGTACTTC.

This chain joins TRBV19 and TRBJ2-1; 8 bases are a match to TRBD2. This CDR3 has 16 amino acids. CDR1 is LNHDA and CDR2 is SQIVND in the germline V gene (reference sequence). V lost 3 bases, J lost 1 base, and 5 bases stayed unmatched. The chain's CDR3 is CASSMYSGASYNEQFF. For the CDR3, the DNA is TGTGCCAGTAGTATGTATAGCGGGGCATCCTACAATGAGCAGTTCTTC.

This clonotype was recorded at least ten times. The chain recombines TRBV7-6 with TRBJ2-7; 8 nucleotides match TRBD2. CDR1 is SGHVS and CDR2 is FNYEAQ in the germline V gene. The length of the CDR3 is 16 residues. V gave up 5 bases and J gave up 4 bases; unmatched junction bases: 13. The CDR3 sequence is CASSPASGLAVYEQYF. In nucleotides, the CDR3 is TGTGCCAGCAGCCCCGCTAGCGGGCTAGCCGTTTACGAGCAGTACTTC.

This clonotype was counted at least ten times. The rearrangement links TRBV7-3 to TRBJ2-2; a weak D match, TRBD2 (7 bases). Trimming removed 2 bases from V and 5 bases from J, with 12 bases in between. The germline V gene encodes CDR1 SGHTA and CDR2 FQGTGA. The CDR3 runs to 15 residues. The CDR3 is CASSLAGAETGELFF. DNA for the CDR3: TGTGCCAGCAGCTTAGCGGGGGCAGAGACCGGGGAGCTGTTTTTT.

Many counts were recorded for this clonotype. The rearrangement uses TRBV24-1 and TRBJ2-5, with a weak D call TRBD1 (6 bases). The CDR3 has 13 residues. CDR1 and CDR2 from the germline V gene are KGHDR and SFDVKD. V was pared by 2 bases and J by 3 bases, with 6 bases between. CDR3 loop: CATSDWTEETQYF. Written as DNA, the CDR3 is TGTGCCACCAGTGATTGGACAGAAGAGACCCAGTACTTC.

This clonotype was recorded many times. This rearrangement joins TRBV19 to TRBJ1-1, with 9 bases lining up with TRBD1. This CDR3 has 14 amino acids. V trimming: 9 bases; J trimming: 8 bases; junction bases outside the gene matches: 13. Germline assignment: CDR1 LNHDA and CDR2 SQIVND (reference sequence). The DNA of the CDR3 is TGTGCCAGCCAGGCACTAGGGACAGGGCGGGAAGCTTTCTTT. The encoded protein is CASQALGTGREAFF.

The CDR3 DNA follows: TGTGCCAGCAGTTCCGGCCGAGCCTATGGCTACACCTTC. Protein sequence: CASSSGRAYGYTF. V is TRBV28 and J is TRBJ1-2; no definite D call. The V end was cut by 4 bases, the J end by 4 bases, with 10 bases between. Per germline, CDR1 MDHEN and CDR2 SYDVKM. CDR3 length equals 13 residues.

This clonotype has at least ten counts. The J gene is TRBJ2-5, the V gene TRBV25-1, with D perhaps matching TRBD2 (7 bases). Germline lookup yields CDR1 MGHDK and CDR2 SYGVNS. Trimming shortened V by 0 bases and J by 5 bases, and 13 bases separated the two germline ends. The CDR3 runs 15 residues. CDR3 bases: TGTGCCAGCAGTGAATACCGGGGGGCCGGGGAGACCCAGTACTTC. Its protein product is CASSEYRGAGETQYF.

The CDR3 DNA is TGTGCCAGCAGCGCAAACGGGGGGACCGGGGAGCTGTTTTTT. Encoded protein: CASSANGGTGELFF. V usage is TRBV7-2 and J usage is TRBJ2-2; 7 nucleotides line up with TRBD2. Germline CDR1 reads SGHTA; CDR2 reads FQGNSA. Trimming at V came to 5 bases and at J to 5 bases, leaving 5 bases not matched to a gene. This CDR3 region has 14 residues.

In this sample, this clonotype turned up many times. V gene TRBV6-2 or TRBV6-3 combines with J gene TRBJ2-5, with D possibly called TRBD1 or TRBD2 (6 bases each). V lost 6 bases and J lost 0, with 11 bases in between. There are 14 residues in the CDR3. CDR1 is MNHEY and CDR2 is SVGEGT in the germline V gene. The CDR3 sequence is CASREGGHQETQYF. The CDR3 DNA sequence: TGTGCCAGCAGAGAGGGGGGTCACCAAGAGACCCAGTACTTC.

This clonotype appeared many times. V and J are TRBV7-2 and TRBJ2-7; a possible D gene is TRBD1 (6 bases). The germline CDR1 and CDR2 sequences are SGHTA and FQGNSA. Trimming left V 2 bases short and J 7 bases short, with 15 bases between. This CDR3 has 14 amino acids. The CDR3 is CASSLSPGDKEQYF. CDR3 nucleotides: TGTGCCAGCAGCTTATCCCCAGGGGACAAGGAGCAGTACTTC.

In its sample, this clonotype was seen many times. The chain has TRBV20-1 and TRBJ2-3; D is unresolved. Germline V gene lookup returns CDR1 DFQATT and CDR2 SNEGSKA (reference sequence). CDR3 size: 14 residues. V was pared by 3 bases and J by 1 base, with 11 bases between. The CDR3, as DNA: TGCAGTGCTAGCAGTCCCTATGGCACAGATACGCAGTATTTT. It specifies CSASSPYGTDTQYF.

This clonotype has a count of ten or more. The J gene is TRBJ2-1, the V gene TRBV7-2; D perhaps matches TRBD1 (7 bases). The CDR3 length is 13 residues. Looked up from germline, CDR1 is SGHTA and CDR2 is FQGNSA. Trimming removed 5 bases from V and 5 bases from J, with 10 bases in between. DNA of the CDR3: TGTGCCAGCAGCCGCGGGACAGACAATGAGCAGTTCTTC. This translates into CASSRGTDNEQFF.

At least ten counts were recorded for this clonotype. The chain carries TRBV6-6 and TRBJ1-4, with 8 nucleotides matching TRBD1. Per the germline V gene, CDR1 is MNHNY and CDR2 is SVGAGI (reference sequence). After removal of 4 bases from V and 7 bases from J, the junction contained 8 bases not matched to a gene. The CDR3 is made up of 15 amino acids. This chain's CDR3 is CASSLHSGGGEKLFF. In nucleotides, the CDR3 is TGTGCCAGCAGTTTACATTCAGGGGGCGGTGAAAAACTGTTTTTT.

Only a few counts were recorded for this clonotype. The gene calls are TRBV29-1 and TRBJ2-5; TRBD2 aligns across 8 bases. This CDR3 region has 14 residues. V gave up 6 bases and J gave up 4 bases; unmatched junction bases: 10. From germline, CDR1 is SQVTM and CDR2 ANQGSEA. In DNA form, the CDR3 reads TGCAGCGTGGGGGGACTAGGGCCTGTAGAGACCCAGTACTTC. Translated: CSVGGLGPVETQYF.

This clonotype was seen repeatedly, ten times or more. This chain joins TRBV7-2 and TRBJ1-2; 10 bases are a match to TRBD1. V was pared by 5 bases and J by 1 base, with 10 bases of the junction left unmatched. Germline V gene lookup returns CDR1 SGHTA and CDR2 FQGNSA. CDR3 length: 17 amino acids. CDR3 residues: CASSTGDRGTINYGYTF. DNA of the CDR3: TGTGCCAGCAGCACGGGGGACAGGGGAACAATTAACTATGGCTACACCTTC.

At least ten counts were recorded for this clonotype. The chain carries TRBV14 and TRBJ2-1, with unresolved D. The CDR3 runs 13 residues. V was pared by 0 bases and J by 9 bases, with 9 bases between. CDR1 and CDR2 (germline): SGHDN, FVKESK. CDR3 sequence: CASSQDFLSEQFF. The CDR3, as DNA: TGTGCCAGCAGCCAAGATTTCCTCAGTGAGCAGTTCTTC. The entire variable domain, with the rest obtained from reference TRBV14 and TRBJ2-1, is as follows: EAGVTQFPSHSVIEKGQTVTLRCDPISGHDNLYWYRRVMGKEIKFLLHFVKESKQDESGMPNNRFLAERTGGTYSTLKVQPAELEDSGVYFCASSQDFLSEQFFGPGTRLTVL.

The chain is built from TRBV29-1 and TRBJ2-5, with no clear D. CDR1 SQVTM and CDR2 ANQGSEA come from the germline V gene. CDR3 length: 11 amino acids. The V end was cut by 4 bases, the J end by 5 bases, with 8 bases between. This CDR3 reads CSVAVVETQYF. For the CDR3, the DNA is TGCAGCGTTGCGGTCGTCGAGACCCAGTACTTC.

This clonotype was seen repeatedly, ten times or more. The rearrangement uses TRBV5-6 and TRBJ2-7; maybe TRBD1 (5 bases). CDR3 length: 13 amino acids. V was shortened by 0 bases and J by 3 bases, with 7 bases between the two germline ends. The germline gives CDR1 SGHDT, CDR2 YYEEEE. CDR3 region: CASSLDRSYEQYF. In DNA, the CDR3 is TGTGCCAGCAGCTTGGACAGGAGCTACGAGCAGTACTTC.

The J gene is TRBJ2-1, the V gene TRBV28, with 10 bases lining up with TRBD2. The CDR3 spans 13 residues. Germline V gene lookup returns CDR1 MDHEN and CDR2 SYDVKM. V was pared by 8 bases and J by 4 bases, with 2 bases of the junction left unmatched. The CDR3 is CASGLAAYNEQFF. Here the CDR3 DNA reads TGTGCCAGCGGACTAGCGGCGTACAATGAGCAGTTCTTC.